Presented here are 2 T cell receptor beta chains from one specimen sequenced in a study of vaccination effects on CD4 cells after COVID-19 (dated by TCRdb to between 2020 and 2023). In the ViraFEST assay, PBMC were stimulated with viral peptide pools, and TCR sequencing was then used to find antigen-specific CD4+ T cell clonotypes based on their expansion. After less than eleven days of culture, CD4+ T cells were isolated with the EasySep CD4+ T cell isolation kit. Convalescent patients had PCR-confirmed SARS-CoV-2 infection between March and December 2020, before Alpha, Beta and Delta variants emerged in the United States. Their antigens remain unidentified. Library preparation was by the immunoSEQ multiplex PCR assay. Imported from immuneACCESS, the table was reduced by TCRdb to in-frame sequences with V and J called. These copies leave out some clones; in studies compared against another copy, an unresolved V gene accounts for under half, and the cause of the remainder is not known. Counted in this sample were 22,000 or so clones; 74% of them appeared once. The ten biggest clones cover 35% to 40% of the sample.

Here the sequenced sample was CD4+ T cells from PBMCs cultured with a peptide pool, taken before COVID-19 vaccination. These receptors came from a human donor who had a prior SARS-CoV-2 infection.

This clone has a single count. The V call is TRBV7-3, the J call TRBJ2-3, with D perhaps TRBD2 (6 bases). V was shortened by 1 base and J by 4 bases, with 15 bases between the two germline ends. Germline values: CDR1 SGHTA, CDR2 FQGTGA. This CDR3 comprises 16 residues. The CDR3 DNA sequence: TGTGCCAGCAGCTTAAAGGGGACTCCCGGGGCAGATACGCAGTATTTT. Amino acids: CASSLKGTPGADTQYF.

This clone has only one observation. J is TRBJ1-2 and V is TRBV11-3, with TRBD1 matching 7 bases. CDR1 and CDR2 from the germline V gene are SGHNT and YENEEA. Trimming removed 5 bases from V and 1 base from J; junction bases left unmatched: 7. The CDR3 totals 15 residues. The CDR3 spells CASSDGTENNYGYTF. Written as DNA, the CDR3 is TGTGCCAGCAGCGACGGGACAGAAAATAACTATGGCTACACCTTC.